The entry that follows covers one T cell receptor (beta chain) sequence. This sample is drawn from a study of OX40 agonist ivuxolimab in advanced cancers. Study overall: Under the entry rules, prior anti-PD-1, anti-PD-L1 or anti-CTLA-4 therapy was allowed, and about 38% had some.

With V trimmed by 4 bases and J by 3 bases, 9 bases remained unmatched. Germline lookup yields CDR1 MNHEY and CDR2 SMNVEV (reference sequence). The CDR3 is made up of 17 amino acids. Here immunoSEQ multiplex PCR was the method, and the copy in TCRdb shows in-frame clones only, minus some. The sample includes fewer than 75,000 clones, 85% to 90% of them seen just once. The chain combines TRBV27 with TRBJ1-3; 10 bases match TRBD1. The sequence was collected from an adult with an advanced solid tumor such as melanoma, head and neck, liver or kidney cancer. The source material was CD4+ or CD8+ T cells sorted from blood, sampled in a trial of the OX40 agonist ivuxolimab. Written as DNA, the CDR3 is TGTGCCAGCAGTTCAACCGGGACAGGGGTCTTTGGAAACACCATATATTTT. Translating it yields CASSSTGTGVFGNTIYF.